This TCR beta chain was observed in a study of control samples from healthy donors and cancer patients. TCRdb's table, derived via immunoSEQ multiplex PCR, lists solely in-frame clones and lacks some. This table holds almost 85,000 clones, 94% found once. Trimming left V 7 bases short and J 6 bases short, with 11 bases between. The CDR3 is made up of 12 amino acids. Germline V gene lookup returns CDR1 MDHEN and CDR2 SYDVKM. This sequence was found in a woman between 18 and 29 years old in good health. The sample comprised blood. The chain recombines TRBV28 with TRBJ2-3; possible D gene TRBD2, 5 bases. CDR3 coding DNA: TGTGCCAGCATTCAACTAGGGGATACGCAGTATTTT. Translating gives CASIQLGDTQYF.